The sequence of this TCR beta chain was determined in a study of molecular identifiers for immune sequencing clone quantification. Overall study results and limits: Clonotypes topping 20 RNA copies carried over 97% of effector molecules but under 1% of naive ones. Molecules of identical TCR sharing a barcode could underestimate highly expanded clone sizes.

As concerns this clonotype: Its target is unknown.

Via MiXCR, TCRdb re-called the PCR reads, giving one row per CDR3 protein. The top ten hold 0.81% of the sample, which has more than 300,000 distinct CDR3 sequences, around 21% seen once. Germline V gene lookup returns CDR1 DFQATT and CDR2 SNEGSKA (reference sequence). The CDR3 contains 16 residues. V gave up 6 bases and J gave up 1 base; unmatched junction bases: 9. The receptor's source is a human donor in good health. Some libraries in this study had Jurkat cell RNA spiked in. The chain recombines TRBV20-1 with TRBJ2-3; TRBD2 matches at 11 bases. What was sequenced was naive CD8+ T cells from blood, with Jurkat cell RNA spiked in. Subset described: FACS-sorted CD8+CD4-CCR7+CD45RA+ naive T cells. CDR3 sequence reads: CSAPTSGRWGTDTQYF. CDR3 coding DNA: TGCAGTGCACCAACTAGCGGGAGATGGGGCACAGATACGCAGTATTTT.